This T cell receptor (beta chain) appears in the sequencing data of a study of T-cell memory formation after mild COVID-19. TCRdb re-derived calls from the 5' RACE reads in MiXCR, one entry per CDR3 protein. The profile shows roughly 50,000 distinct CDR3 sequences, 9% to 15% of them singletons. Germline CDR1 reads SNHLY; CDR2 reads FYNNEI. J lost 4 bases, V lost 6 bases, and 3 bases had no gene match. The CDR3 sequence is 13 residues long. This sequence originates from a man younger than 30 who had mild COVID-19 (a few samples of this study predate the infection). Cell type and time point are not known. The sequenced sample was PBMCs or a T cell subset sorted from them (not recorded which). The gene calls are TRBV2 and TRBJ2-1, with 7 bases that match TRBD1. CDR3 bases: TGTGCCAGCAGGGGGGACAGATACAATGAGCAGTTCTTC. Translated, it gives CASRGDRYNEQFF.